This record covers a single TCR beta chain. The germline gives CDR1 LGHNT, CDR2 FRNRAP. The CDR3 totals 17 residues. Trimming left V 3 bases short and J 1 base short, with 15 bases between. Methods used by the authors: Cell counts per sample came from amplifying reference gene primers. This table comes from immunoSEQ multiplex PCR, and its TCRdb copy is limited to in-frame clones, with some not included. V and J calls and clone size are given by that table; D and trimming were obtained from the DNA. Of approximately 110,000 clones in the sample, about 86% were seen once. These data are taken from a study of blood T cell repertoires in COVID-19. Study background: Specimens from acute and convalescent COVID-19 originated in the United States, Italy and Spain. T cells, B-cell-depleted T cells, or PBMCs supplied cDNA or gDNA.

The chain combines TRBV12-5 with TRBJ2-2; a weak D match, TRBD1 (5 bases). The receptor's source is a woman aged 50 to 65 with active or convalescent COVID-19. The sequenced sample consisted of peripheral blood. The CDR3 region is CASGFGIETENTGELFF. CDR3 sequence (DNA): TGTGCTAGTGGTTTTGGGATCGAGACAGAGAACACCGGGGAGCTGTTTTTT.